This section outlines one T cell receptor beta chain sequence together with its context. Its antigen has not been determined. Within one base of it there is no much larger clone, and no base qualities were kept. This specimen belongs to a study of cytomegalovirus exposure and HLA in healthy donors (TCRdb year 2017). At the level of the whole study: An earlier analysis of 587 of the donors reported over 250 Gb of sequence data and 95 million to 130 million unique TCR beta sequences obtained from about 200 million T cells. Roughly 300 gigabases of sequencing data and approximately 85 million unique TCR sequences were included in an early release covering roughly 600 HLA-typed donors. Among the approximately 430 genotyped donors, approximately 76% belonged to the genetic ancestry cluster associated with self-reported Caucasian donors. The study was designed to test whether signatures of past pathogen exposure could be identified by cataloging public T cell receptors. Using immunosequencing, the study profiled T cell repertoires from 500 to 800 subjects and related those repertoires to cytomegalovirus serostatus. Besides the first cohort of hundreds of subjects, a separate validation cohort made up of over 95 different subjects was used. The study combined high-throughput TCR immunosequencing, statistical association of individual TCRs with disease status, and machine learning to predict cytomegalovirus infection status. In a later analysis, previously published TCR beta repertoires from roughly 710 donors were re-analyzed and high-resolution HLA genotyping was added so that TCR occurrence patterns could be studied. Rather than using new phenotypic data, the later analysis identified candidate immune exposures from TCR beta sequences and from how often those sequences occurred across donors. An earlier analysis of several hundred of the donors applied high-throughput TCR beta sequencing to assess whether each TCR beta V gene segment acted as functional or pseudogenic. Donor age, sex, ethnicity and CMV serostatus were compiled alongside the repertoire data. Genome-wide SNP genotypes for about 65% of the 666 donors were used in a later genetic analysis, which treated that subset as a discovery cohort. All discovery cohort repertoires had been generated on a single sequencing platform. HLA typing included class I and class II loci at four-digit resolution. Typing coverage differed by locus: A, B, C, DRB1 and DQB1 were typed in about 620-640 donors, DQA1 in about 500, DPA1 in around 610, and DPB1 in roughly 450. About five DR-DQ haplotypes were treated as single units for association and clustering because of strong linkage in the cohort. Across about 370 genotyped donors of the cohort, an average of 235,054 unique TCR beta nucleotide sequences per donor were sequenced, and about a sixth of those sequences were non-productive.

The cohort was made up of 500 to 800 healthy bone marrow donors. At the time of sampling, all cohort members were nominally healthy, though unrecorded immune exposures were likely present. The donor tested CMV seropositive and was one of the 289 seropositive cohort members. Each donor provided a peripheral blood sample, and peripheral blood mononuclear cells were used for TCR beta sequencing. Genomic DNA extraction from the blood cell samples was performed with the Qiagen DNeasy Blood Extraction Kit. Library preparation employed the immunoSEQ multiplex PCR assay. A mixture of 60 forward primers for TCR Vbeta segments and 13 reverse primers for TCR Jbeta segments was used in the multiplex PCR. The CDR3 region of rearranged TCR beta genes was amplified from genomic DNA with a multiplex PCR assay. Amplified TCR beta libraries were sequenced as 87-base-pair reads on the Illumina HiSeq System. The study's own analysis went as follows. A later analysis tallied 70 million to 100 million unique TCR beta chains across the 550 to 850 repertoires, and around 10 million of those chains were shared by two or more donors. Raw reads were error-corrected and collapsed into unique sequences by a nearest-neighbor algorithm in which closely related sequences were merged to remove PCR and sequencing errors. CDR3 sequences were aligned to IMGT reference sequences to assign V, D and J gene segments. For a sequence to be retained, at least a six-nucleotide match to both a V gene segment and a J gene segment was required. Rearrangements were called productive when the CDR3 lacked stop codons and stayed in frame with V and J; all others were non-productive. CDR3 was defined according to IMGT convention as the region running from the second conserved V-encoded cysteine to the conserved J-encoded phenylalanine. The earlier analysis of about 560 of the donors excluded any sequence lacking an unambiguous match to a single V gene segment. In an earlier analysis of 587 of the donors, V segments were called functional above 56.7% productive rearrangements and were called segregating when the between-donor standard deviation exceeded 5%. A statistical classification framework was built to diagnose cytomegalovirus status from the catalog of TCR beta chain sequences. A later analysis assigned V and J genes by comparing TCR nucleotide sequences with IMGT/GENE-DB human TR gene sequences. A later analysis assigned CDR3 sequences and most-parsimonious VDJ recombination scenarios with the TCRdist pipeline. In a later analysis, each TCR beta chain was defined by its CDR3 amino acid sequence together with its V-gene family, and reads lacking a unique V-gene family were excluded. A later analysis removed several hundred highly shared, low-generation-probability nucleotide sequences to deal with suspected cross-contamination and a sequencing artifact. For each public chain, a later analysis derived a clonal expansion index from normalized ranks of inferred template counts within each repertoire. In a later analysis, generation probabilities were computed using a VDJ recombination model fitted to out-of-frame rearrangements, and the results were checked against IGoR. A later analysis scored TCR-TCR, TCR-HLA and TCR-CMV co-occurrence with hypergeometric tests, applying a repertoire-size bias correction to TCR pairs. To estimate false discovery rates, a later analysis permuted the HLA or CMV assignments 20 times. In a later analysis, co-occurring TCRs were grouped with DBSCAN, and TCRdist sequence similarity was added when clustering was performed within HLA-allele-positive subsets. Repertoires with fewer than 30,000 or more than 120,000 public chains were left out of co-occurrence clustering, as were a handful of repertoires with anomalous nucleotide sharing. TCRdb obtained this table from immuneACCESS and retained in-frame rearrangements with V and J assigned. These tables miss some clones; where compared with another copy, unresolved V genes account for less than half of the shortfall, and the remainder is unexplained. V, J and clone size are taken as reported in that table, and D and trimming were inferred from the DNA itself. The sample has some 140,000 clones on record, around 85% of them singletons. The ten largest clones represent over 6.5% of the sample.

Beyond this particular receptor, the publication reports: Because some donors lacked HLA typing at each locus, the association tests relied only on the typed subset. According to a later analysis, most CMV-associated TCR beta chains appeared to be HLA-restricted, and the HLA associations seemed to be driven largely by CMV exposure. Correlated functional status among segregating V segments might be attributable to linkage disequilibrium, but an unknown experimental factor could not be ruled out. In a later analysis, HLA-associated TCR beta chains showed more clonal expansion and lower generation probabilities than non-associated chains that were equally common. A further reported finding was that TCR beta sequences accurately predicted the HLA-A and HLA-B alleles for most subjects in the first cohort. Only TCR beta chains were sequenced in this cohort, and the absence of alpha or paired-chain data limited detectable features. In a later analysis, TCR association rates were found to vary across HLA loci, with the most associated TCRs seen for DRB1 alleles and the fewest for HLA-C alleles. Strong co-occurrence of HLA alleles, especially DR and DQ, made assigning TCR associations to individual alleles difficult. In the study, around 150 TCR beta chains were listed as associated with cytomegalovirus. The classifier was reported to diagnose cytomegalovirus status with high specificity and sensitivity in both the original cohort and the validation cohort. The authors suggested that the approach could potentially be extended to other disease states and immunological phenotypes. In an earlier analysis of approximately 590 of the donors, most TCR beta V segments appeared in productive rearrangements about 90% or about 30% of the time, broadly matching IMGT annotations. CMV serostatus was the only immune exposure information available for the cohort. Several of the top co-occurrence clusters appeared to be linked to parvovirus B19, influenza, CMV and Epstein-Barr virus, according to a later analysis. Most TCR sequences were observed very rarely across donors, whereas some public TCRs were present in many individuals. In vitro tests confirmed that three of the cytomegalovirus-associated TCR beta chains recognize cytomegalovirus antigens. Compared with the roughly 700-donor mean, donors in an Asian-associated ancestry cluster had fewer N-insertions in productive TCRs, according to a later genetic analysis. The earlier analysis of some 560 of the donors excluded approximately 15 rarely observed V segments, including chromosome 9 orphons, because counts were too low. A later analysis associated about 17,000 TCR beta sequences with specific HLA alleles at a false discovery rate of 0.05. A cluster of highly shared sequence variants was judged likely to be a technical artifact of the sequencing pipeline. A later genetic analysis associated a missense DCLRE1C variant with V-gene and J-gene trimming of TCR beta chains, and an independent cohort replicated the association. Roughly uniform sequencing depth across donors was assumed in presence/absence analyses, although this assumption may not hold.

Sample: PBMCs. The TCR was taken from a woman between 25 and 40 years old in good health and CMV-seropositive.

The CDR3 protein sequence reads: CAWSVGRGRAIKSYEQYF. The DNA is TGTGCCTGGAGTGTAGGCCGAGGGAGGGCCATAAAATCCTACGAGCAGTACTTC. The chain couples TRBV30 to TRBJ2-7; 7 central nucleotides agree with TRBD2. At the junction V is shortened by 0 bases and J by 1 base; bases outside the gene matches: 15. From cysteine to phenylalanine, the CDR3 is 18 amino acids long. The only DNA kept is the CDR3, 54 bases in frame from the first base. The germline V gene encodes CDR1 GTSNPN and CDR2 SVGIG (reference sequence).